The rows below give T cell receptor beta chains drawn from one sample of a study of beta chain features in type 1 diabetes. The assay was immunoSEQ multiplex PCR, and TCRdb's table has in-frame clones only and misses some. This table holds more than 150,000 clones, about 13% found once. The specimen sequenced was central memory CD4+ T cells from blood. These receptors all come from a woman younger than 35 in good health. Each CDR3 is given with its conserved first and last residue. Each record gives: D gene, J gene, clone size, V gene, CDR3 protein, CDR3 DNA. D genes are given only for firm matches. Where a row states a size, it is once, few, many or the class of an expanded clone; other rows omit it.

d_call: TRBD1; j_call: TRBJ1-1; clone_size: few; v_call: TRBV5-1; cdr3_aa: CASSSMGQANTEAFF; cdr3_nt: TGCGCCAGCAGCTCAATGGGACAGGCGAACACTGAAGCTTTCTTT
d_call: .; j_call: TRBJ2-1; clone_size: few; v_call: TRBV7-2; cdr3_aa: CASSRQGSEQFF; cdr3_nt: TGTGCCAGCAGCCGCCAGGGGAGTGAGCAGTTCTTC
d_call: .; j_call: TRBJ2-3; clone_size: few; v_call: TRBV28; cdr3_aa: CASSRTALRTDTQYF; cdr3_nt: TGTGCCAGCAGTAGGACAGCGCTCAGAACAGATACGCAGTATTTT
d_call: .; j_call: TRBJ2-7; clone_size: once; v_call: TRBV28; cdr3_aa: CASSLGSYYEQYF; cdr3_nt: TGTGCCAGCAGTTTAGGCAGTTACTACGAGCAGTACTTC
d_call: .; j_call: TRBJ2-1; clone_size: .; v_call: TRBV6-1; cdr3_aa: CASSVAGIIYNEQFF; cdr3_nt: TGTGCCAGCAGTGTGGCAGGGATCATCTACAATGAGCAGTTCTTC
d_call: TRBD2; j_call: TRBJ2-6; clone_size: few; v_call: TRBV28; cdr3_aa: CASTSAGSSGANVLTF; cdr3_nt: TGTGCCAGCACCTCAGCGGGGAGCTCTGGGGCCAACGTCCTGACTTTC
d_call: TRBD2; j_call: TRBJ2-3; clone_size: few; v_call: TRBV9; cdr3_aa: CASSPRTSGSSDTQYF; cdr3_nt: TGTGCCAGCAGCCCCCGGACTAGCGGGAGTTCGGATACGCAGTATTTT
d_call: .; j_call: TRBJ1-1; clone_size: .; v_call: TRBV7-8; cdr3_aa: CASSLGGLNTEAFF; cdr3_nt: TGTGCCAGCAGCTTAGGGGGGCTGAACACTGAAGCTTTCTTT
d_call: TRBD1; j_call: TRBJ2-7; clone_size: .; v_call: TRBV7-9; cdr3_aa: CASSRSGQGHRYEQYF; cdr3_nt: TGTGCCAGCAGCCGTTCGGGACAGGGACACCGCTACGAGCAGTACTTC
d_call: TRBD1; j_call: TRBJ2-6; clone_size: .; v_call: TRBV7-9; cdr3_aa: CASSLRTGTTSGANVLTF; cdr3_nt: TGTGCCAGCAGCCTTCGGACAGGTACGACCTCTGGGGCCAACGTCCTGACTTTC
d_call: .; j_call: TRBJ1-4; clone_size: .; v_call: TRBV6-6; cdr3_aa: CASSLTPGREKLFF; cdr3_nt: TGTGCCAGCAGTTTAACCCCCGGGAGGGAAAAACTGTTTTTT
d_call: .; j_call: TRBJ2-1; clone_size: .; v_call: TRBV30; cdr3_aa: CAWSVAGRLDEQFF; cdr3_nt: TGTGCCTGGAGTGTTGCGGGACGTCTCGATGAGCAGTTCTTC
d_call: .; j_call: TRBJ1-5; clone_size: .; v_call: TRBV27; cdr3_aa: CASSFKGHQPQHF; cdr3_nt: TGTGCCAGCAGTTTTAAGGGGCACCAGCCCCAGCATTTT
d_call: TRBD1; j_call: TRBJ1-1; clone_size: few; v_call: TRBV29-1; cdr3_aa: CSVGQGSTEAFF; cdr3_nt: TGCAGCGTCGGACAGGGTAGCACTGAAGCTTTCTTT
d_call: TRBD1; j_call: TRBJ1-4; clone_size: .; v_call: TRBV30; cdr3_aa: CAWSGDRSNEKLFF; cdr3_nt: TGTGCCTGGAGTGGGGACAGATCTAATGAAAAACTGTTTTTT
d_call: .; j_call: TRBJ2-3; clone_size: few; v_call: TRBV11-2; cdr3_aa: CASSLGNQDTDTQYF; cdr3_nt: TGTGCCAGCAGCTTAGGTAACCAGGACACAGATACGCAGTATTTT
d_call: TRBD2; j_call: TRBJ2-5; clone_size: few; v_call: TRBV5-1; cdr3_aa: CASRATSDTQYF; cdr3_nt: TGCGCCAGCCGGGCGACTAGCGACACCCAGTACTTC
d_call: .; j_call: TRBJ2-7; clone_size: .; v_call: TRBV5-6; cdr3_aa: CASSLNPSSYEQYF; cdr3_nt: TGTGCCAGCAGCTTGAATCCCAGCTCCTACGAGCAGTACTTC
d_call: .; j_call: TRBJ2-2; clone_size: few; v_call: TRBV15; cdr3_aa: CATSRVIGELFF; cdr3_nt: TGTGCCACCAGCAGAGTCATCGGGGAGCTGTTTTTT
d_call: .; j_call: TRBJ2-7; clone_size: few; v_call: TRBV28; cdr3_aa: CASRPLGSPSEQYF; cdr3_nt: TGTGCCAGCAGACCCTTGGGCAGTCCCAGCGAGCAGTACTTC
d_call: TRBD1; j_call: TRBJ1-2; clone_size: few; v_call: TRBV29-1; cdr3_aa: CSVETGQGTSGYTF; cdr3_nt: TGCAGCGTTGAGACGGGACAGGGTACGAGTGGCTACACCTTC
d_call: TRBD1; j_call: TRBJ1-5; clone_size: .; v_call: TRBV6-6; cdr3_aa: CASRTGQGRNQPQHF; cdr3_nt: TGTGCCAGCAGGACGGGACAGGGACGCAATCAGCCCCAGCATTTT
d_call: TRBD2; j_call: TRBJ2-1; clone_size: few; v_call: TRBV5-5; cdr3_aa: CASSQTSGRTDNEQFF; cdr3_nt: TGTGCCAGCAGCCAGACTAGCGGGAGGACCGACAATGAGCAGTTCTTC
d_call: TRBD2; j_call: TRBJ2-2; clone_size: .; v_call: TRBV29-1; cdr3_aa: CSVLGGGPGTGELFF; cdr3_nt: TGCAGCGTCCTCGGGGGGGGGCCGGGCACCGGGGAGCTGTTTTTT
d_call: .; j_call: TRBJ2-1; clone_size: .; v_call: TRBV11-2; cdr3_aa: CASRPSSGGYNEQFF; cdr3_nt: TGTGCCAGCAGACCCTCCAGCGGAGGCTACAATGAGCAGTTCTTC
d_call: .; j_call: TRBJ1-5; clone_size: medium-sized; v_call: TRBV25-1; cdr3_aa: CASSESSGFQPQHF; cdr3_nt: TGTGCCAGCAGTGAATCCTCAGGCTTTCAGCCCCAGCATTTT
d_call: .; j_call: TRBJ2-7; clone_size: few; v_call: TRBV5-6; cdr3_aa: CASSLTGYEEYF; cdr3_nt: TGTGCCAGCAGCTTGACAGGTTACGAGGAGTACTTC
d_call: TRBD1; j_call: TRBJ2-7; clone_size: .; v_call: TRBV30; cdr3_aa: CAWRSGGGNEQYF; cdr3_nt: TGTGCCTGGAGGTCAGGGGGCGGGAACGAGCAGTACTTC
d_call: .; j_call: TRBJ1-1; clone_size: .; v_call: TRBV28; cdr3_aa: CASSVIQGEAFF; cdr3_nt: TGTGCCAGCAGTGTTATACAGGGTGAAGCTTTCTTT